One sample yielded the 15 T cell receptor beta chains listed below, sequenced in a study of shared clonotypes between healthy human individuals. The protocol was immunoSEQ multiplex PCR, while the TCRdb copy is restricted to in-frame clones and leaves out a portion. In the table there are over a million clones, approximately 78% of which are singletons. The specimen was memory CD4+ T cells from PBMCs. The subset is: CD45RA-negative fraction. The receptors stem from a man aged 18 to 29 in good health. Some clones in this sample may be carry-over from other donors' samples.

CDR3 in DNA: TGTGCCGTCGGGACCGGGAACACTGAAGCTTTCTTT. Its translation is CAVGTGNTEAFF. The J gene is TRBJ1-1, the V gene TRBV28; perhaps TRBD1 as D (5 bases). The ends were cut back, 11 bases at V and 1 base at J, with 11 bases in the middle. The CDR3 has 12 residues. Germline V gene sequence: CDR1 MDHEN, CDR2 SYDVKM.

CDR3 in DNA: TGTGCCAGCAGCTTGGGTCCGATAGATACGCAGTATTTT. It specifies CASSLGPIDTQYF. The chain employs TRBV11-2 and TRBJ2-3; D is unresolved. Germline assignment: CDR1 SGHAT and CDR2 FQNNGV. CDR3 length equals 13 residues. Trimming left V 3 bases short and J 5 bases short, with 9 bases between.

This chain uses TRBV19 with TRBJ2-7; 10 bases align to TRBD2. Germline CDR1 is LNHDA and CDR2 is SQIVND (reference sequence). V shed 1 base and J 2 bases; nucleotides not matched to a gene: 2. This CDR3 has 15 amino acids. The CDR3 region has the DNA TGTGCCAGTAGTATAGCCCTAGCGGGGGCCTACGAGCAGTACTTC. This encodes CASSIALAGAYEQYF.

This clone was recorded a few times. This sample includes further DNA sequences coding for the same CDR3. This chain links TRBV29-1 with TRBJ2-5; 7 nucleotides match TRBD2. Germline lookup yields CDR1 SQVTM and CDR2 ANQGSEA. Trimming at V came to 5 bases and at J to 3 bases, leaving 3 bases not matched to a gene. CDR3 length: 12 residues. CDR3 coding DNA: TGCAGCGTTTTGGCGGGGGAAGAGACCCAGTACTTC. The encoded protein is CSVLAGEETQYF.

The V call is TRBV7-3, the J call TRBJ2-1; the D gene is possibly TRBD1 (5 bases). Germline CDR1 SGHTA, CDR2 FQGTGA. This CDR3 region has 17 residues. The V and J ends lost 5 bases and 1 base respectively, with 18 bases between them. CDR3 in DNA: TGTGCCAGCAGCAGAGACAGAACCCCGAAATCCTACAATGAGCAGTTCTTC. It translates to CASSRDRTPKSYNEQFF.

The chain recombines TRBV10-3 with TRBJ1-4; weak D call: TRBD1 (6 bases). The CDR3 contains 14 residues. Trimming pared 10 bases from V and 0 bases from J, leaving 12 bases between. The germline V gene has CDR1 ENHRY and CDR2 SYGVKD. The CDR3 loop is CATKRTATNEKLFF. The CDR3 coding sequence is TGTGCCACCAAAAGGACAGCAACTAATGAAAAACTGTTTTTT.

This chain joins TRBV2 and TRBJ2-7; TRBD2 is a possible D gene (5 bases). The CDR3 loop spans 12 amino acids. Trimming removed 3 bases at V and 3 bases at J, with 6 bases between. The germline V gene has CDR1 SNHLY and CDR2 FYNNEI. The chain's CDR3 is CASSDGLYEQYF. DNA for the CDR3: TGTGCCAGCAGTGACGGACTCTACGAGCAGTACTTC. The variable domain in full, with the rest retrieved from reference TRBV2 and TRBJ2-7, is EPEVTQTPSHQVTQMGQEVILRCVPISNHLYFYWYRQILGQKVEFLVSFYNNEISEKSEIFDDQFSVERPDGSNFTLKIRSTKLEDSAMYFCASSDGLYEQYFGPGTRLTVT.

V and J are TRBV28 and TRBJ1-1; D possibly corresponds to TRBD1 (6 bases). Trimming stripped 3 bases from V and 1 base from J, with 21 bases between. Germline values: CDR1 MDHEN, CDR2 SYDVKM. There are 18 residues in the CDR3. In DNA, the CDR3 is TGTGCCAGCAGTTTCCCCCGGGGGGCCAACAACTGGAACACTGAAGCTTTCTTT. It is translated as CASSFPRGANNWNTEAFF.

The J gene is TRBJ1-2, the V gene TRBV5-4, with D maybe TRBD1 (6 bases). CDR1 is SGHNT and CDR2 is YYREEE in the germline V gene (reference sequence). This CDR3 spans 14 amino acids. The V gene lost 4 bases and the J gene lost 5 bases, with 15 bases spanning the gap. The CDR3 region is CASSAEGGRYGYTF. In DNA form, the CDR3 reads TGTGCCAGCAGCGCGGAGGGGGGGCGGTATGGCTACACCTTC.

About this clone itself: This CDR3 is also generated by other DNA sequences in the sample. The chain employs TRBV28 and TRBJ2-7; 7 bases fit TRBD2. Losses at the gene ends were 6 bases for V and 0 bases for J; bases not matched to a gene: 5. This CDR3 contains 14 residues. Germline assignment: CDR1 MDHEN and CDR2 SYDVKM. The CDR3 protein is CASSLGGGSYEQYF. CDR3 DNA sequence: TGTGCCAGCAGCCTGGGGGGGGGCTCCTACGAGCAGTACTTC.

V is TRBV5-4 and J is TRBJ2-1; TRBD1 agrees at 12 bases. V lost 4 bases, J lost 7 bases, and 12 bases stayed unmatched. Germline V gene lookup returns CDR1 SGHNT and CDR2 YYREEE (reference sequence). The CDR3 runs 17 residues. CDR3 coding DNA: TGTGCCAGCAGCGCGCACCCACCGGGACAGGGGGCGAATGAGCAGTTCTTC. This gives the protein CASSAHPPGQGANEQFF.

The chain employs TRBV27 and TRBJ2-2; D not certain. This CDR3 has 12 amino acids. Germline values: CDR1 MNHEY, CDR2 SMNVEV (reference sequence). Between the trimmed V and J ends, which lost 2 bases and 4 bases, there was a span of 2 bases. The CDR3 is CASSLGTGELFF. The CDR3 DNA follows: TGTGCCAGCAGTTTAGGCACCGGGGAGCTGTTTTTT.

This chain links TRBV2 with TRBJ2-2; TRBD2 is a possible D gene (7 bases). Germline V gene sequence: CDR1 SNHLY, CDR2 FYNNEI. This CDR3 is built from 14 residues. Trimming removed 6 bases at V and 6 bases at J, with 14 bases between. The CDR3 nucleotides read TGTGCCAGCAGCGGACTAGGGGGGGCCGGGGAGCTGTTTTTT. This translates into CASSGLGGAGELFF.

The chain employs TRBV7-6 and TRBJ2-5; D might be TRBD1 or TRBD2, each matching 5 bases. V lost 5 bases and J 4 bases, leaving 11 bases between the germline ends. This CDR3 has 13 amino acids. CDR1 is SGHVS, CDR2 FNYEAQ, per germline. CDR3 sequence (DNA): TGTGCCAGCAGCCCGGGGCAGGTAGAGACCCAGTACTTC. Translating gives CASSPGQVETQYF.

This clone was picked up a small number of times. The chain carries TRBV4-3 and TRBJ2-3; D perhaps matches TRBD2 (5 bases). The V gene's germline CDR1 is LGHNA and CDR2 YSLEER. This CDR3 is 13 amino acids long. Trimming cost V 3 bases and J 6 bases, with 10 bases left between them. DNA for the CDR3: TGCGCCAGCAGCCAGGACGTAGCGGATACGCAGTATTTT. This translates into CASSQDVADTQYF.